The clone carrying this TCR beta chain was counted a few times. Using its own MiXCR run on the 5' RACE reads, TCRdb lists one record per CDR3 protein. The data show under 350,000 distinct CDR3 sequences, 8.5% to 9.5% seen once. This sample stems from a study of identical twins. This CDR3 spans 14 amino acids. V lost 8 bases to trimming and J lost 7 bases; unmatched junction nucleotides: 11. The germline V gene encodes CDR1 SEHNR and CDR2 FQNEAQ (reference sequence). The same sample was also studied in work on yellow fever vaccine responses in identical twins.

This receptor was obtained from a woman aged 18-29 years in good health. The material sequenced was CD8+ T cells sorted from blood. The chain is built from TRBV7-9 and TRBJ2-4, with 7 bases matching TRBD1. In DNA, the CDR3 is TGTGCCAGCTCGACCAGGACAGGTGGGAACATTCAGTACTTC. Translation gives CASSTRTGGNIQYF.